The 16 T cell receptor beta chains below all came from one sample that was sequenced in a study of cytomegalovirus exposure and HLA in healthy donors. Profiled with immunoSEQ multiplex PCR; TCRdb holds only in-frame clones, not every one. The sample includes 100,000 to 150,000 clones, about 91% of them seen just once. Sequenced sample: PBMCs. These receptors were taken from a man between 18 and 29 years old in good health and CMV-seronegative.

The chain employs TRBV19 and TRBJ2-4, with TRBD2 matching over 7 bases. This CDR3 contains 15 residues. V shed 5 bases, J shed 1 base, and the junction held 5 bases outside the gene matches. CDR1 and CDR2 (germline): LNHDA, SQIVND (reference sequence). The CDR3 region has the DNA TGTGCCAGTAGTTCGGGGGGTTGGGCCAAAAACATTCAGTACTTC. As protein: CASSSGGWAKNIQYF.

The CDR3 DNA sequence: TGTGCCAGCGGCGGTGTGGCCAGCCCCTACGAGCAGTACTTC. Its protein product is CASGGVASPYEQYF. V is TRBV6-1 and J is TRBJ2-7; no clear D gene. The CDR3 is 14 residues long. Trimming pared 8 bases from V and 2 bases from J, leaving 16 bases between. Germline V CDR1 and CDR2: MNHNS, SASEGT.

This clone appeared once. CDR3 nucleotide sequence: TGTGCCAGCAGTGATCTCGACAGACCCTTGGCCAACGAGCAGTACTTC. Protein sequence: CASSDLDRPLANEQYF. The chain combines TRBV25-1 with TRBJ2-7, with a weak D call TRBD1 (5 bases). The germline gives CDR1 MGHDK, CDR2 SYGVNS. This CDR3 comprises 16 residues. Trimming left V 3 bases short and J 5 bases short, with 20 bases between.

This chain uses TRBV7-2 with TRBJ2-5; no clear D gene. Germline CDR1 is SGHTA and CDR2 is FQGNSA. V shed 1 base and J shed 0 bases, with 12 bases lying between them. The CDR3 extends over 16 amino acids. The CDR3 spells CASSLVSRQHQETQYF. The CDR3, as DNA: TGTGCCAGCAGCTTAGTCTCGAGGCAGCACCAAGAGACCCAGTACTTC.

The chain joins TRBV21-1 to TRBJ2-7; the table's D gene call, TRBD1, was not cross checked with the DNA. TRBV21-1 is marked as a pseudogene. The CDR3 totals 16 residues. CDR3 residues: CASSGGVGQLYYEQYF. The CDR3 coding sequence is TGTGCCAGCAGCGGAGGAGTTGGACAGCTATACTACGAGCAGTACTTC.

J is TRBJ2-5 and V is TRBV5-4; D ambiguous. The CDR3 sequence is 13 residues long. Looked up from germline, CDR1 is SGHNT and CDR2 is YYREEE (reference sequence). The V gene lost 1 base and the J gene lost 1 base, with 5 bases spanning the gap. The CDR3 nucleotides read TGTGCCAGCAGCTTGCAGGTCCAAGAGACCCAGTACTTC. Translating it yields CASSLQVQETQYF. Combining the CDR3 with reference TRBV5-4 and TRBJ2-5 gives the whole variable domain ETGVTQSPTHLIKTRGQQVTLRCSSQSGHNTVSWYQQALGQGPQFIFQYYREEENGRGNFPPRFSGLQFPNYSSELNVNALELDDSALYLCASSLQVQETQYFGPGTRLLVL.

V usage is TRBV20-1 and J usage is TRBJ2-5; D uncertain. The CDR3 extends over 11 amino acids. V lost 1 base, J lost 5 bases, and 5 bases lay in between. CDR1 and CDR2 (germline): DFQATT, SNEGSKA (reference sequence). The CDR3 sequence is CSARGPETQYF. CDR3 nucleotide sequence: TGCAGTGCTAGAGGGCCGGAGACCCAGTACTTC.

This chain joins TRBV18 and TRBJ1-1; D is ambiguous. Per the germline V gene, CDR1 is KGHSH and CDR2 is LQKENI. The V end was cut by 5 bases, the J end by 4 bases, with 14 bases between. The CDR3 is made up of 14 amino acids. The CDR3 nucleotides read TGTGCCAGCTCAAAACTTCCGGTCGGCACTGAAGCTTTCTTT. Translated, it gives CASSKLPVGTEAFF.

The chain employs TRBV28 and TRBJ2-3; D unresolved. The V gene's germline CDR1 is MDHEN and CDR2 SYDVKM. The CDR3 loop spans 12 amino acids. V was shortened by 3 bases and J by 5 bases, with 6 bases between the two germline ends. The CDR3, as DNA: TGTGCCAGCAGTTTTCCCTTAGATACGCAGTATTTT. Protein product: CASSFPLDTQYF.

The gene calls are TRBV19 and TRBJ1-1; no reliable D call. The CDR3 covers 13 residues. Trimming took off 4 bases at V and 7 bases at J, with 13 bases between the two ends. Germline CDR1 and CDR2: LNHDA and SQIVND (reference sequence). CDR3 bases: TGTGCCAGTAGTAGGGTCCTGGAGGGTGAAGCTTTCTTT. This encodes CASSRVLEGEAFF. The full variable domain, rest sourced from reference TRBV19 and TRBJ1-1, is DGGITQSPKYLFRKEGQNVTLSCEQNLNHDAMYWYRQDPGQGLRLIYYSQIVNDFQKGDIAEGYSVSREKKESFPLTVTSAQKNPTAFYLCASSRVLEGEAFFGQGTRLTVV.

This chain joins TRBV20-1 and TRBJ2-1; D is perhaps TRBD1 (6 bases). Trimming removed 5 bases from V and 12 bases from J, with 11 bases in between. Germline assignment: CDR1 DFQATT and CDR2 SNEGSKA (reference sequence). CDR3 length equals 10 residues. The chain's CDR3 is CSAGTSVQFF. CDR3 coding DNA: TGCAGTGCTGGGACATCGGTGCAGTTCTTC.

The chain employs TRBV7-8 and TRBJ2-2; D might be TRBD1 (6 bases). V was clipped by 6 bases and J by 1 base, with 12 bases between them. Per the germline V gene, CDR1 is SGHVS and CDR2 is FQNEAQ. This CDR3 has 15 amino acids. CDR3 loop: CASSKRTENTGELFF. DNA of the CDR3: TGTGCCAGCAGTAAGAGGACAGAGAACACCGGGGAGCTGTTTTTT.

The chain links TRBV5-1 to TRBJ1-1; 8 nucleotides agree with TRBD1. CDR3 length: 14 residues. CDR1 and CDR2 from the germline V gene are SGHRS and YFSETQ. V was pared by 4 bases and J by 2 bases, with 4 bases of the junction left unmatched. CDR3 protein: CASSGQGINTEAFF. The DNA of the CDR3 is TGCGCCAGCAGCGGACAGGGCATAAACACTGAAGCTTTCTTT. The full variable domain, rest sourced from reference TRBV5-1 and TRBJ1-1, is KAGVTQTPRYLIKTRGQQVTLSCSPISGHRSVSWYQQTPGQGLQFLFEYFSETQRNKGNFPGRFSGRQFSNSRSEMNVSTLELGDSALYLCASSGQGINTEAFFGQGTRLTVV.

In its sample, this clone was seen once. The V and J genes are TRBV7-9 and TRBJ1-1; 8 nucleotides line up with TRBD1. The CDR3 spans 11 residues. After removal of 5 bases from V and 11 bases from J, the junction contained 4 bases not matched to a gene. Per the germline V gene, CDR1 is SEHNR and CDR2 is FQNEAQ (reference sequence). The CDR3 is CASSRAGGAFF. The CDR3 DNA is TGTGCCAGCAGCCGAGCAGGGGGCGCTTTCTTT.

The chain carries TRBV28 and TRBJ1-2; TRBD1 agrees at 9 bases. The CDR3 sequence is 13 residues long. Losses at the gene ends were 4 bases for V and 8 bases for J; bases not matched to a gene: 5. CDR1 and CDR2 (germline): MDHEN, SYDVKM. The CDR3 DNA reads TGTGCCAGCAGTTGGACAGGGGCGCTAGGCTACACCTTC. It yields the protein CASSWTGALGYTF.

The chain employs TRBV4-3 and TRBJ2-7; TRBD1 is a possible D gene (6 bases). V lost 2 bases to trimming and J lost 6 bases, with 11 bases between them. Germline-derived CDR1 and CDR2 are LGHNA and YSLEER. The length of the CDR3 is 13 residues. The CDR3 sequence is CASSQLTGFEQYF. As DNA, the CDR3 is TGCGCCAGCAGCCAACTAACAGGGTTCGAGCAGTACTTC.